Listed here is a single T cell receptor (beta chain). The target of this receptor is not known. Per-base qualities were not stored, and no clone one base away is much larger. This sample stems from a study of blood T cell repertoires in COVID-19 (dated by TCRdb to 2020 to 2022). Regarding the study in general: The collaborator samples originated in the United States, Italy and Spain and spanned the acute and convalescent phases of COVID-19. The material from the prospective study consisted of cDNA or gDNA derived from T cells, B-cell-depleted T cells, or PBMCs. The dataset comprised deeply sampled blood TCRbeta repertoires from subjects exposed to, actively infected with, or recovered from COVID-19. The repertoires were released in a freely available public database intended as a resource for research on the immune response to SARS-CoV-2. The samples were drawn from the first 160 participants of the ongoing ImmuneRACE study and from 1,254 subjects provided by 6 global collaborators. The sample metadata nearly always contained a de-identified subject ID, COVID-19 status, age in years and sex. Where available, HLA class I and class II types were taken from metadata supplied by the sample provider and were not determined by assay-based typing.

V was cut back by 0 bases and J by 3 bases, leaving a gap of 8 bases between them. The germline V gene yields SGHTA for CDR1 and FQGNSA for CDR2. From the cysteine through the phenylalanine, the CDR3 covers 14 amino acids. Of the read, only the CDR3 DNA is kept; its 42 bases are in frame from base 1. TCRbeta CDR3 regions were amplified from genomic DNA using the immunoSEQ Assay, a bias-controlled multiplex PCR. In the original analysis: The number of nucleated cells in each sample was estimated from the amplification of reference gene primers within the assay. To quantify the absolute abundance of each unique TCRbeta CDR3 rearrangement, sequence reads were collapsed and filtered. For each sample, productive Simpson clonality was calculated as the square root of Simpson's diversity index over productive rearrangements. TCRdb carries this immuneACCESS record with in-frame sequences only. Its versions omit some clonotypes, under half of them owing to an unresolved V gene in the studies checked, with the rest unexplained. The V and J calls and clone size come from that table; D and trimming were worked out from the DNA. In all, the sample holds more than 300,000 clones, and 89% of those were seen once. The ten largest clones capture roughly a tenth of the sample.

In the prospective study, participants were roughly 18 to 100 years old, resided in 25 or so geographic areas of the United States, and were enrolled through a virtual design. To assign participants to cohorts, the prospective study relied on clinical history that participants themselves reported in a screening survey and a study questionnaire. Recovered participants in ImmuneRACE Cohort 3 were defined by two consecutive negative NP/OP PCR tests, clearance by a healthcare professional, or resolution of symptoms. Each participant in the prospective study had whole blood, serum and a nasopharyngeal or oropharyngeal swab collected by mobile phlebotomists. Participants in the prospective study had the option to provide additional blood draws and questionnaires over a roughly 2-month period. Before DNA extraction, blood samples from the prospective study were shipped at room temperature or frozen. The paper as a whole reports these results and caveats: The quantity of clinical and demographic metadata differed by source and by participant and was supplied without curation.

This sequence uses TRBV7-2 and TRBJ1-1, with the D gene not confidently named. Sample: PBMCs or T cells enriched from blood (not recorded which). The receptor comes from a woman in her twenties or thirties who had recovered from COVID-19. The CDR3 protein: CASSLAAGYTEAFF. In nucleotide form, the sequence is TGTGCCAGCAGCTTAGCAGCAGGATACACTGAAGCTTTCTTT. With the rest looked up from the reference TRBV7-2 and TRBJ1-1 genes rather than sequenced, the full variable domain is GAGVSQSPSNKVTEKGKDVELRCDPISGHTALYWYRQSLGQGLEFLIYFQGNSAPDKSGLPSDRFSAERTGGSVSTLTIQRTQQEDSAVYLCASSLAAGYTEAFFGQGTRLTVV.